This T cell receptor (beta chain) was recovered during a study of identical twins (dated by TCRdb to 2015 to 2016). In terms of the full investigation: To test whether fetal clonotypes persist, this study deep-sequenced TCR alpha and beta repertoires from monozygotic twins, from unrelated adults of various ages, and from cord blood. Replicate twin experiments were performed at different times using different library preparation protocols to rule out contamination.

The germline V gene encodes CDR1 MGHRA and CDR2 YSYEKL. CDR3 length: 15 amino acids, cysteine to phenylalanine. Only CDR3 DNA is held: 45 bases, read in frame from base 1. V and J are truncated by 4 bases and 7 bases respectively, leaving an intervening sequence of 20 bases. Overall results and qualifications from the work: Out-of-frame TCR alpha sharing in monozygotic twins was systematically underestimated by recombination models, whereas sharing between unrelated individuals was in agreement with the recombination models. Out-of-frame TCR alpha sequences shared between twins showed an excess of low generation-probability sequences compared with coincidental sharing between unrelated individuals. Because the same donors could not be followed over many years, the conclusions relied on cross-sectional statistical analysis. Zero-insertion analyses could be partly confounded by invariant T cells such as MAIT and iNKT, although diverse VJ usage argued against such confounding for most clonotypes. Excess twin sharing in beta out-of-frame sequences was weaker because fewer shared sequences lowered the signal-to-noise ratio. Fewer insertions were carried by abundant cord blood beta clonotypes; a weaker similar trend was observed in young adult naive repertoires, while no such trend was observed in memory repertoires.

Library preparation used 5' RACE. Instrument on record: Illumina HiSeq 2000. Template switching introduced a universal primer binding site; the final cDNA contained a unique molecular identifier, enabling accurate counting of TCR cDNA molecules. Specific primers in the conserved constant-segment region were used to synthesize first-strand cDNA for TCR alpha and beta chains. To control for contamination, every cDNA library carried two barcodes: a SMART-Mk sample barcode plus Illumina barcodes. TruSeq adapter sequences and Illumina sample barcodes were added in two successive PCR steps. TCR alpha and beta cDNA libraries were sequenced on the Illumina HiSeq platform with custom primers. On the study's bioinformatics: Raw reads were processed with MiGEC to extract unique molecular identifiers, and MiXCR was used to determine CDR3 positions. Recombination models were inferred per individual with the repgenHMM and IGoR tools using an EM algorithm. The analysis of shared clonotypes was done with the tcR package in R, with sharing normalized by the product of cloneset sizes. Out-of-frame nonproductive sequences were analyzed to study raw recombination free of thymic and clonal selection effects. TCRdb cleaned the public reads at Q25 with fastp, built clones with MiXCR and kept in-frame beta chains. Each entry merges the rows of one CDR3 protein and shows their most common DNA and genes. The V and J calls were not made by the authors but by TCRdb's processing. The sample data list about 250,000 distinct CDR3 sequences, and approximately 8.3% of these were observed just once. 2.5% to 3.5% of the sample rests with the top ten.

There are many counts of this clonotype. It lacks a known antigen. There are no base qualities to consult, and no much larger clone falls within one base. Every donor was a healthy Caucasian. Three pairs of female monozygotic twins, all aged about 18 to 30 years, were included in the twin cohort. CD4+ and CD8+ T cell populations were isolated with positive isolation kits from Invitrogen. This same sample was also taken into another study, of yellow fever vaccine responses in identical twins. The second source states: According to the authors, in identical twins the way T cells responded to vaccination appeared partly convergent and partly personalized. The study precisely tracked vaccine-responding T cell clones in identical twins.

This TCR derives from a woman younger than 30 in good health. The sample was CD8+ T cells sorted from blood. The chain links TRBV4-1 with TRBJ2-7; there is no confident call for the D gene. The CDR3 protein is CASSLHAGALWEQYF. The base sequence is TGCGCCAGCAGCCTCCACGCTGGCGCTTTGTGGGAGCAGTACTTC.